The clone carrying this T cell receptor beta chain was observed once. Its specificity is unknown. These data originate in a study of cytomegalovirus exposure and HLA in healthy donors. Study outcomes and limitations: A later examination showed that TCR association rates differed by HLA locus, with DRB1 most and HLA-C fewest. About 87% or about 30% of the time was how often most TCR beta V segments were productive, according to an earlier analysis.

PCR amplification relied on 60 Vbeta primers (plus 13 Jbeta primers). Per the study methods: In a later analysis, 10 million to 11 million of around 75 million unique beta chains occurred in at least two donors. This table comes from immunoSEQ multiplex PCR, and its TCRdb copy is limited to in-frame clones, with some not included. V and J calls plus clone size are reproduced from that table; the DNA served to infer D and trimming. The sample consists of 90,000 to 120,000 clones, approximately 84% of them appearing once. Unmatched junction bases numbered 1, after V lost 3 bases and J lost 8 bases. The CDR3 totals 11 residues. In germline, CDR1 is SQVTM, CDR2 ANQGSEA.

J is TRBJ1-1 and V is TRBV29-1; the match to TRBD1 covers 9 bases. This TCR was sampled from a man aged 25-45 years in good health and CMV-seronegative. Sequences were obtained from PBMCs. The CDR3 loop reads CSVEGTGEAFF. CDR3 nucleotide sequence: TGCAGCGTTGAGGGGACAGGGGAAGCTTTCTTT.